This paragraph covers one TCR beta chain sequence. This specimen belongs to a study of blood T cell repertoires in COVID-19. Turning to the study itself: Sites in the United States, Italy and Spain provided acute and convalescent COVID-19 samples.

Patients in Seattle were enrolled during active infection, then followed longitudinally. Germline V gene data show CDR1 as LGHDT and CDR2 as YNNKEL (reference sequence). Trimming cost V 0 bases and J 8 bases, with 10 bases left between them. The CDR3 runs to 13 residues. As originally analysed: Nucleated cell number was recorded as an estimate derived from reference gene primer amplification. Measured with immunoSEQ multiplex PCR; TCRdb has only the in-frame clones, and not every one. V and J calls and clone size are as listed in that table; D and trimming were resolved from the DNA. The data hold about 110,000 clones, with roughly 85% observed a single time.

The sequenced sample consisted of peripheral blood. This chain uses TRBV3-1 (or the pseudogene TRBV3-2) with TRBJ1-2; D gene unclear. This clonotype originated in an older woman with COVID-19, enrolled during active disease. The CDR3 protein is CASSQDYGNGYTF. CDR3 DNA sequence: TGTGCCAGCAGCCAAGATTACGGGAACGGCTACACCTTC.